This TCR beta chain was profiled in a study of blood T cell repertoires in COVID-19 (dated by TCRdb to 2018 to 2020). Study-wide context: Collaborator samples came from the United States, Italy and Spain and covered acute and convalescent phases of COVID-19. Deeply sampled blood TCRbeta repertoires from subjects exposed to, actively infected with, or recovered from COVID-19 were included in the dataset. Where HLA class I and class II types were available, the types were taken from metadata supplied by the sample provider, not from assay-based typing. Sample metadata almost always included a de-identified subject ID, COVID-19 status, age in years and sex. Samples were obtained from the ongoing ImmuneRACE study (first 160 participants) and from 1,254 subjects provided by 6 global collaborators. The repertoires were released in a freely available public database meant as a resource for research on the immune response to SARS-CoV-2. The material from the prospective study consisted of cDNA or gDNA derived from T cells, B-cell-depleted T cells, or PBMCs.

Summary of the overall study and its limitations: Clinical and demographic metadata were provided uncurated, with the amount varying by source and participant.

The cysteine opens and the phenylalanine closes a CDR3 of 15 amino acids. The DNA shown is the 45-base CDR3, in frame from base 1. Relative to germline, V is 3 bases shorter and J is 5 bases shorter, with 17 bases between their ends. The CDR1 and CDR2 encoded by the germline V gene (reference sequence) are SGHNT and YYREEE. In Seattle, one collaborating source enrolled patients while the infection was active and tracked those patients longitudinally over the course of disease. Whole blood was collected in K2EDTA tubes by collaborating institutions according to the institutions' own protocols. For TCRbeta analysis, collaborators shipped samples in one of three forms: frozen whole blood, isolated PBMCs, or DNA extracted from either of those sample types. With respect to this clone: The target of this receptor is not known. No base qualities exist here, and no much larger clone lies one base off it.

TCRbeta CDR3 regions were amplified from genomic DNA by means of the immunoSEQ Assay, a bias-controlled multiplex PCR. Concerning the study's data processing: Within the assay, amplification of reference gene primers was used to estimate how many nucleated cells each sample contained. To quantify the absolute abundance of each unique TCRbeta CDR3 rearrangement, sequence reads were collapsed and filtered. For each sample, productive Simpson clonality was calculated by taking the square root of Simpson's diversity index across productive rearrangements. TCRdb mirrors the immuneACCESS table, restricted to in-frame sequences. Some clones are absent from its copies; in checked studies, under half trace to an unresolved V gene, and the reason for the others is unknown. V and J calls and clone size are as listed in that table; D and trimming were resolved from the DNA. For this sample there are 120,000 to 150,000 clones; about 87% appear just once. The ten largest clones take up 2.5% of the sample.

The sequence joins TRBV5-4 to TRBJ2-5; possibly the D gene is TRBD1, per 5 matching bases. The sequencing input was peripheral blood. This TCR came from a human donor with COVID-19, enrolled during active disease. The donor label of this sample is uncertain. In nucleotide form, the sequence is TGTGCCAGCAGCTGGGGTCCAGCAGGGCGGGAGACCCAGTACTTC. This encodes CASSWGPAGRETQYF. The full variable domain, completed from the reference TRBV5-4 and TRBJ2-5 proteins outside the CDR3, reads ETGVTQSPTHLIKTRGQQVTLRCSSQSGHNTVSWYQQALGQGPQFIFQYYREEENGRGNFPPRFSGLQFPNYSSELNVNALELDDSALYLCASSWGPAGRETQYFGPGTRLLVL.